This TCR beta chain was observed in a study of shared clonotypes between healthy human individuals. TCRdb's copy holds only in-frame clones and misses some; the assay was immunoSEQ multiplex PCR. The sample records about 2 million clones, 95% being singletons. Germline CDR1 and CDR2: SNHLY and FYNNEI. V dropped 2 bases and J dropped 6; count of bases not matched to a gene: 4. CDR3 length: 13 amino acids. The study's findings and limits: A handful of donors held about 5.1% of naive CD4 clonotypes in common. Researchers sampled blood only, noting tissue repertoires likely differ.

Memory CD4+ cells were the fraction left after CD45RA+ naive selection. Concerning this clone itself: Antigen: not known.

This TCR came from a man aged 18 to 30 in good health. The sample consisted of naive CD4+ T cells sorted from blood. Stated subset: CD45RA+ positively selected. The chain has TRBV2 and TRBJ2-7, with TRBD2 matching over 7 bases. The CDR3 loop reads CASSERRESEQYF. The CDR3 DNA reads as TGTGCCAGCAGTGAACGGCGGGAGAGCGAGCAGTACTTC. The entire variable domain, with the rest obtained from reference TRBV2 and TRBJ2-7, is as follows: EPEVTQTPSHQVTQMGQEVILRCVPISNHLYFYWYRQILGQKVEFLVSFYNNEISEKSEIFDDQFSVERPDGSNFTLKIRSTKLEDSAMYFCASSERRESEQYFGPGTRLTVT.